What follows describes a single T cell receptor beta chain. As yet, its antigen is unknown. Sequencing was performed with immunoSEQ multiplex PCR; in TCRdb, only in-frame clones are kept and a portion is missing. The sample has about 150,000 clones, roughly 88% seen once. The sample comes from a study of T cell responses to AZD1222 COVID-19 vaccine. Overall study results and limits: Baseline serology detected seropositivity in only a handful of AZD1222 recipients. Donors, mostly white British, included more females; clonal diversity was possibly underestimated. Targeting of unmutated variant regions was reportedly seen in nearly half of spike-specific TCRs. CD4 TCRs associated with vaccination spanned spike, dominating at 160-218 and 743-854.

The CDR3 is made up of 13 amino acids. Trimming took off 7 bases at V and 4 bases at J, with 10 bases between the two ends. Germline lookup yields CDR1 SNHLY and CDR2 FYNNEI. The source of this sequence is an adult in good health. The V and J genes are TRBV2 and TRBJ1-4; tentatively, D is TRBD1 (6 bases). The sequences come from peripheral blood, collected on day 0 of AZD1222 vaccination. CDR3 DNA sequence: TGTGCCAGCACAGGGGAAATTAATGAAAAACTGTTTTTT. As protein: CASTGEINEKLFF.